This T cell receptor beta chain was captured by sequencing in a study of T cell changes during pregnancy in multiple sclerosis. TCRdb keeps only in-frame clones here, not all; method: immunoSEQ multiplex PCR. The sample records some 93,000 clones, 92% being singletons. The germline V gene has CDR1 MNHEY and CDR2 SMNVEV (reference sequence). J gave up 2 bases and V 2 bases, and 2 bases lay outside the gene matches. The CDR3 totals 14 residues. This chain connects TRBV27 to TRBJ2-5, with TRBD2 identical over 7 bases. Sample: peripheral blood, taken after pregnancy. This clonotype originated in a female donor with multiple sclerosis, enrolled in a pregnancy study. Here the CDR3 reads CASSLRGLQETQYF. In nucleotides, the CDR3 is TGTGCCAGCAGTTTAAGGGGACTACAAGAGACCCAGTACTTC.